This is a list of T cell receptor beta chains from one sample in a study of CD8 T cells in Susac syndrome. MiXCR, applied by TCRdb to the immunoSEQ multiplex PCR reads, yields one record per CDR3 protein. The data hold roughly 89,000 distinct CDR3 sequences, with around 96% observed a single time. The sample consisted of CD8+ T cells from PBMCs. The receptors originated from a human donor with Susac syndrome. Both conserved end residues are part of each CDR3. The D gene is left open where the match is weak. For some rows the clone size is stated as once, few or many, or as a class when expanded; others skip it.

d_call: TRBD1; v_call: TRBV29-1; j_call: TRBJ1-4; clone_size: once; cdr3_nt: TGCAGCGTTGAAGGGACAGGGAGGGAAAAACTGTTTTTT; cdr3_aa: CSVEGTGREKLFF
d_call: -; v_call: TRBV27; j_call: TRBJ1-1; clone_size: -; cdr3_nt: TGTGCCACCCACGTGGACACTGAAGCTTTCTTT; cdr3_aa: CATHVDTEAFF
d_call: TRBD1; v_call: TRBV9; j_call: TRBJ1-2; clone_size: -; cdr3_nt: TGTGCCAGCAGCGCCCCCCGGACAGGGTCGAACTATGGCTACACCTTC; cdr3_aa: CASSAPRTGSNYGYTF
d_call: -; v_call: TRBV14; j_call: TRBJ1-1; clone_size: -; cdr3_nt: TGTGCCAGCAGCCAAGAATGGGAAGCTTTCTTT; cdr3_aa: CASSQEWEAFF
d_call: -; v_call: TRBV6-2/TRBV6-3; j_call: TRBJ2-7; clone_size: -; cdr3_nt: TGTGCCAGCAGTTCCCTCTACGAGCAGTACTTC; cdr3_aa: CASSSLYEQYF
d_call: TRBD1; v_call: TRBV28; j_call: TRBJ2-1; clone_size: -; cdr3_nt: TGTGCCAGCGGACAGGGGAATGAGCAGTTCTTC; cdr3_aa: CASGQGNEQFF
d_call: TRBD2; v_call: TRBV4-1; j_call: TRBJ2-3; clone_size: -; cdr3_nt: TGCGCCAGCTCGGCGGGGGTCGACACAGATACGCAGTATTTT; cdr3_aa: CASSAGVDTDTQYF
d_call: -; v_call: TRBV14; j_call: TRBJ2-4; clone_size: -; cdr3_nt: TGTGCCAGCAGCCGGCGGTACCAAAACATTCAGTACTTC; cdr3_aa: CASSRRYQNIQYF
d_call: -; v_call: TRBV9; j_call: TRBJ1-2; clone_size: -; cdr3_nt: TGTGCCAGCAGCGTATCAGGGTACTATGGCTACACCTTC; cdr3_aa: CASSVSGYYGYTF
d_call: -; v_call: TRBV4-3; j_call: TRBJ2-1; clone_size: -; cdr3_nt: TGCGCCAGCAGCCAAGATCGGCTTACCAATGAGCAGTTCTTC; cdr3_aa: CASSQDRLTNEQFF
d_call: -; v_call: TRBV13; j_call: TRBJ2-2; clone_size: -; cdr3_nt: TGTGCCAGCAGCTCCCGTTTTGCGGGGAGAGAGAACACCGGGGAGCTGTTTTTT; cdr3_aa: CASSSRFAGRENTGELFF
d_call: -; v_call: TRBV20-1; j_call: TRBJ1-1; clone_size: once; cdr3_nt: TGCAGTGCTAGAGGACGCATGAGGGGTTTCATTGACACTGAAGCTTTCTTT; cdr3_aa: CSARGRMRGFIDTEAFF
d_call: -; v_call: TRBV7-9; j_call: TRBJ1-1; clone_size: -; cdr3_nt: TGTGCCAGCAGCGCGGGGGGAGACATGAACACTGAAGCTTTCTTT; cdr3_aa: CASSAGGDMNTEAFF
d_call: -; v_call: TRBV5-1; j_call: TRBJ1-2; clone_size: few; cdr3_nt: TGCGCCAGCAGCTATAGGACAGAAAGCTATGGCTACACCTTC; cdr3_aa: CASSYRTESYGYTF
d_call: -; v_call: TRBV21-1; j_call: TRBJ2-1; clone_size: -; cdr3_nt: TGTGCCAGCACCTTTGTGGGACTAGTGTTTCGGTTCTTC; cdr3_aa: CASTFVGLVFRFF
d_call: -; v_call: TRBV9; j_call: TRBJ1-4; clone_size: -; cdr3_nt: TGTGCCAGCAGCGTAGAGGGTAGTAATGAAAAACTGTTTTTT; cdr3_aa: CASSVEGSNEKLFF
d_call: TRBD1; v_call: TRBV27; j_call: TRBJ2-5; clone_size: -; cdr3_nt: TGTGCCAGCAGCCGGGACAGGAGGTCGGCGAAGACCCAGTACTTC; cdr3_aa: CASSRDRRSAKTQYF
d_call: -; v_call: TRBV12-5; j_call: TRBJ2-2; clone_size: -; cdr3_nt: TGTGCTAGTGGTTTGGCTACCGGGGAGCTGTTTTTT; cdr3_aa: CASGLATGELFF
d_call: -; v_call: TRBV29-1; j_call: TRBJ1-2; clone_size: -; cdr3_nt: TGCAGCGTTGTCCAGGATCGCTATGGCTACACCTTC; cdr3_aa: CSVVQDRYGYTF
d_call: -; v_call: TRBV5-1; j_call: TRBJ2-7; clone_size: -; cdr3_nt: TGCGCCAGCAGCCCCAGCGACCACGAGCAGTACTTC; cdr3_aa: CASSPSDHEQYF
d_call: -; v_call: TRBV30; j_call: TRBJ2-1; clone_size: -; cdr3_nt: TGTGCCTGGAGTTTCTTGAGCTCCTACAATGAGCAGTTCTTC; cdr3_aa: CAWSFLSSYNEQFF
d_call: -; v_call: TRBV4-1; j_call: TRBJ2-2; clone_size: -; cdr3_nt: TGCGCCAGCAGCCAAGTGATCCACACCGGGGAGCTGTTTTTT; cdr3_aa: CASSQVIHTGELFF
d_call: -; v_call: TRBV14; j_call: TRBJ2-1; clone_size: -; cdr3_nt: TGTGCCAGCAGCATTCGAGGAGGCAACAATGAGCAGTTCTTC; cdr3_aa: CASSIRGGNNEQFF
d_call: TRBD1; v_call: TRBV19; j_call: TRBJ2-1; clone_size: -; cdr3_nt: TGTGCCAGTGGACAGGGGAAGGGCAATGAGCAGTTCTTC; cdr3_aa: CASGQGKGNEQFF
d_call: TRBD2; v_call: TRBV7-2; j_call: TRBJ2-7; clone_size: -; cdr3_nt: TGTGCCAGCAGCTCCAGCGGGATCTACGAGCAGTACTTC; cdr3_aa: CASSSSGIYEQYF
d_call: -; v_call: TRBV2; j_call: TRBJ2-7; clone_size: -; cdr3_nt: TGTGCCAGCACCGGGCAGGCCTACGAGCAGTACTTC; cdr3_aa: CASTGQAYEQYF
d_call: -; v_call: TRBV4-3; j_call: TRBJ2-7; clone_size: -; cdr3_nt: TGCGCCAGCAGCCAAGATCTCGGCAGCAACGAGCAGTACTTC; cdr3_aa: CASSQDLGSNEQYF
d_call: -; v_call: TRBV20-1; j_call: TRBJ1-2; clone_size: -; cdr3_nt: TGCAGTGCTAGAGTATCCAGCCGGCCTAACTATGGCTACACCTTC; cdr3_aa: CSARVSSRPNYGYTF
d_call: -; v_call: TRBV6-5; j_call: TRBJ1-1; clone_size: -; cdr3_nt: TGTGCCAGCACCCCGACACTGGGCTACACTGAAGCTTTCTTT; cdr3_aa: CASTPTLGYTEAFF
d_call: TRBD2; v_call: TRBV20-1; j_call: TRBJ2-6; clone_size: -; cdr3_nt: TGCAGTGCTAGAGAGGGCGGGAGGAACGCTGGGGCCAACGTCCTGACTTTC; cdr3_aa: CSAREGGRNAGANVLTF
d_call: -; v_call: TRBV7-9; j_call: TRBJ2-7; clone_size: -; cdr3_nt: TGTGCCAGCAGCTTAGGTTCCCGGGAGCAGTACTTC; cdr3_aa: CASSLGSREQYF
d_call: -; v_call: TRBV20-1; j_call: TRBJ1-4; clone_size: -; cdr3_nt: TGCAGTGCTAGGGAAGGGCAGGGGCCTGCAACTAATGAAAAACTGTTTTTT; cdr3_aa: CSAREGQGPATNEKLFF
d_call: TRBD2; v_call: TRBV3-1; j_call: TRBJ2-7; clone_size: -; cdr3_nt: TGTGCCAGCAGCCAAGGGCTAGCGGGAGGCTACGAGCAGTACTTC; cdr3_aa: CASSQGLAGGYEQYF
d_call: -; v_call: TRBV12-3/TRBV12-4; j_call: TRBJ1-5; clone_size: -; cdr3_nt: TGTGCCAGCAGTTTAGCTCTGGTTGGGCGGCCCCAGCATTTT; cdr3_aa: CASSLALVGRPQHF
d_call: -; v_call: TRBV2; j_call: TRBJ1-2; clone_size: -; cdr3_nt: TGTGCCAGCAGGGTCAGAATAGAGGGCTACACCTTC; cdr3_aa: CASRVRIEGYTF
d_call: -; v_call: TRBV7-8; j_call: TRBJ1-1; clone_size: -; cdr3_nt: TGTGCCAGCAGCTTAGGGTCTCGGGGCACTGAAGCTTTCTTT; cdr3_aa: CASSLGSRGTEAFF
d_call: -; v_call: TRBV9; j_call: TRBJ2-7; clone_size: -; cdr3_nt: TGTGCCAGCAGCGGGGGCCACTCCTACGAGCAGTACTTC; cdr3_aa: CASSGGHSYEQYF
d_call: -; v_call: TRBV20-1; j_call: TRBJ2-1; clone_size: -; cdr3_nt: TGCAGTGCTAGGGACGGGCCCAATGAGCAGTTCTTC; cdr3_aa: CSARDGPNEQFF
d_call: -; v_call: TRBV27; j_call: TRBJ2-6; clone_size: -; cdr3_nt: TGTGCCAGCAGTCCCAGGGACATGTTCTCTGGGGCCAACGTCCTGACTTTC; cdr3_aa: CASSPRDMFSGANVLTF
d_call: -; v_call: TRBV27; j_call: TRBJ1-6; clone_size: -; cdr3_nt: TGTGCCAGCAGTTTATGGAATTCACCCCTCCACTTT; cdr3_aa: CASSLWNSPLHF
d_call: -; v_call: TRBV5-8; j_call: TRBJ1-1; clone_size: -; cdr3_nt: TGTGCCAGCAGCATGGGGGGACTCACTGAAGCTTTCTTT; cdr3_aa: CASSMGGLTEAFF
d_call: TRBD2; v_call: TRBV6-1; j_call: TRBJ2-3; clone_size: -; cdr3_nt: TGTGCCAGCAGTGAACTAGCGGGGTCGGGAGATACGCAGTATTTT; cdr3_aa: CASSELAGSGDTQYF
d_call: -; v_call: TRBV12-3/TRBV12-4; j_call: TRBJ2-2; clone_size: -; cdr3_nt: TGTGCCAGCAGTTTAGGAGAACACGGGGAGCTGTTTTTT; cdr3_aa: CASSLGEHGELFF
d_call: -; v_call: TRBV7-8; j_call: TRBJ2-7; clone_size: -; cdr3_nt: TGTGCCAGCAGCTCCCCGTCGCCTGGGGGGAAAATCTTGTCCTACGAGCAGTACTTC; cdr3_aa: CASSSPSPGGKILSYEQYF
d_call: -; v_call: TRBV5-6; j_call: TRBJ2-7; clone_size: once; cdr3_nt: TGTGCCAGCAGCTTGGGGGGGGCACCTGAATACTACGAGCAGTACTTC; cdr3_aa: CASSLGGAPEYYEQYF
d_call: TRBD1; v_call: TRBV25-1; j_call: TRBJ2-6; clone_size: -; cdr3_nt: TGTGCCAGCAGCCCAACAGGGGTTGGGGCCAACGTCCTGACTTTC; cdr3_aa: CASSPTGVGANVLTF
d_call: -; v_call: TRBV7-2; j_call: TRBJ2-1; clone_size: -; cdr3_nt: TGTGCCAGCCGGGGACACCTCTACAATGAGCAGTTCTTC; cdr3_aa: CASRGHLYNEQFF
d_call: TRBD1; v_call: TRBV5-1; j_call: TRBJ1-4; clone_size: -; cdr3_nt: TGCGCCAGCAGCCGCGGGACAGGGCACGAAAAACTGTTTTTT; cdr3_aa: CASSRGTGHEKLFF
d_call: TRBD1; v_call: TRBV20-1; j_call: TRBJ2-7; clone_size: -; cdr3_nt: TGCAGTGCCCGCGACTCTCCGGGACAGCCGTCCTACGAGCAGTACTTC; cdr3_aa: CSARDSPGQPSYEQYF
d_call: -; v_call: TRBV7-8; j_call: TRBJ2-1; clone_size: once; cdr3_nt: TGTGCCAGCAGCCCAACCTCAGATAGCGGTTTCAATGAGCAGTTCTTC; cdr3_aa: CASSPTSDSGFNEQFF
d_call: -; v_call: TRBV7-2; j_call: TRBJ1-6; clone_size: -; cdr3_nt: TGTGCCAGCAGCCGGGACACCTATAATTCACCCCTCCACTTT; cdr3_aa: CASSRDTYNSPLHF
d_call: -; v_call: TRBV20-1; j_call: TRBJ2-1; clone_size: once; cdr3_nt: TGCAGTGCAACCCGCGGGCTTCGGGATTGGCACGGGTTCTTC; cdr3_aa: CSATRGLRDWHGFF
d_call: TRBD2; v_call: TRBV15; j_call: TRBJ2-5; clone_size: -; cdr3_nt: TGTGCCACCAGCGACCCTAGCGGGAGGTCCGAGACCCAGTACTTC; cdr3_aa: CATSDPSGRSETQYF
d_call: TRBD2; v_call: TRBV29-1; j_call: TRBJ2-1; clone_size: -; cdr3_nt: TGCAGCGTTGAGGCGGGAGGATCCTACAATGAGCAGTTCTTC; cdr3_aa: CSVEAGGSYNEQFF
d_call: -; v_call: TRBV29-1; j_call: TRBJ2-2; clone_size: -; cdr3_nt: TGCAGCGTCCCCAAGGCTGCCGGGGAGCTGTTTTTT; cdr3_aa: CSVPKAAGELFF
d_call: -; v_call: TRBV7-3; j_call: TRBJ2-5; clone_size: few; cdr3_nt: TGTGCCAGCAGCCTTAAAGTAGATTATGGAGAGACCCAGTACTTC; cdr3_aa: CASSLKVDYGETQYF